Following are 14 T cell receptor beta chains from one sample sequenced in a study of sequential checkpoint blockade in melanoma (dated by TCRdb to between 2018 and 2021). The sample's treatment or condition label, in plain terms: randomized to nivolumab then ipilimumab (arm A) or the reverse (arm B). The library was built by means of the immunoSEQ multiplex PCR assay. Here the immuneACCESS table is served through TCRdb, limited to in-frame sequences with V and J called. Missing clones are a known gap in these copies; in checked studies unresolved V genes cover under half, and the rest lacks a known reason. Present in this sample are about 38,000 clones, about 88% of which were seen just once. The top ten hold roughly an eighth of the sample. The sequences come from CD8+ T cells sorted from blood (inferred from file names), collected from a patient given nivolumab and ipilimumab in sequence. The receptor source for this set is a human donor with melanoma.

The chain carries TRBV19 and TRBJ2-7; D possibly corresponds to TRBD2 (7 bases). Trimming removed 5 bases at V and 4 bases at J, with 12 bases between. The CDR3 is 13 amino acids. CDR1 and CDR2 (germline): LNHDA, SQIVND (reference sequence). This chain's CDR3 is CASSFGGLYEQYF. The CDR3 DNA reads TGTGCCAGTAGTTTCGGGGGGCTGTACGAGCAGTACTTC.

This chain uses TRBV4-1 with TRBJ2-7, with 9 bases fitting TRBD2. The V gene's germline CDR1 is MGHRA and CDR2 YSYEKL. CDR3 length equals 13 residues. J was trimmed by 4 bases and V by 2 bases; bases with no gene match: 0. In DNA, the CDR3 is TGCGCCAGCAGCCAAACTAGCGGGTACGAGCAGTACTTC. Its translation: CASSQTSGYEQYF.

The chain is built from TRBV27 and TRBJ2-1; 9 bases map to TRBD2. CDR3 length: 15 residues. From germline, CDR1 is MNHEY and CDR2 SMNVEV (reference sequence). With 4 bases clipped from V and 5 bases from J, the junction kept 6 bases outside the gene matches. CDR3: CASSSGLARHNEQFF. Written as DNA, the CDR3 is TGTGCCAGCAGTTCCGGACTAGCGAGACACAATGAGCAGTTCTTC.

The CDR3 bases are TGTGCCAGCAGCTTAGGACCCTTCGCGGGAGTCGAGCAGTACGTC. This sequence encodes CASSLGPFAGVEQYV. The V and J genes are TRBV7-2 and TRBJ2-7; TRBD2 aligns across 7 bases. The CDR3 is made up of 15 amino acids. V shed 1 base, J shed 6 bases, and the junction held 9 bases outside the gene matches. From germline, CDR1 is SGHTA and CDR2 FQGNSA.

The chain links TRBV4-1 to TRBJ2-7, with a weak D call TRBD1 (6 bases). The V end lost 3 bases, the J end lost 4 bases, and 19 bases lay between the germline ends. Germline CDR1 and CDR2: MGHRA and YSYEKL. CDR3 length equals 16 residues. The CDR3 DNA is TGCGCCAGCAGCCACAATAACAGGGTGAATCAGTACGAGCAGTACTTC. It translates to CASSHNNRVNQYEQYF.

This rearrangement joins TRBV19 to TRBJ1-1; D remains unclear. Germline CDR1 reads LNHDA; CDR2 reads SQIVND (reference sequence). The CDR3 contains 13 residues. V lost 1 base to trimming and J lost 5 bases, with 8 bases between them. The CDR3 region is CASSIGGVTEAFF. DNA of the CDR3: TGTGCCAGTAGTATAGGGGGAGTAACTGAAGCTTTCTTT.

This clone was picked up one time. V usage is TRBV4-1 and J usage is TRBJ1-1, with a weak D call TRBD1 (5 bases). CDR1 is MGHRA, CDR2 YSYEKL, per germline. This CDR3 is 12 amino acids long. V gave up 8 bases and J gave up 0 bases, with 7 bases separating them. This CDR3 reads CASGAVNTEAFF. CDR3 sequence (DNA): TGCGCCAGCGGGGCCGTGAACACTGAAGCTTTCTTT.

The V and J genes are TRBV7-9 and TRBJ1-2; TRBD1 agrees at 10 bases. V trimming: 5 bases; J trimming: 6 bases; junction bases outside the gene matches: 6. This CDR3 has 14 residues. Per the germline V gene, CDR1 is SEHNR and CDR2 is FQNEAQ (reference sequence). DNA of the CDR3: TGTGCCAGCAGCCCCGGGACAGGGGCGGATGGCTACACCTTC. This translates into CASSPGTGADGYTF.

In its sample, this clone was seen once. This chain joins TRBV7-9 and TRBJ2-3; D ambiguous. CDR1 and CDR2 from the germline V gene are SEHNR and FQNEAQ (reference sequence). The CDR3 sequence is 17 residues long. V was clipped by 2 bases and J by 0 bases, with 15 bases between them. As DNA, the CDR3 is TGTGCCAGCAGCTTATGGCCCGCGGAGCGAAGCACAGATACGCAGTATTTT. This codes for CASSLWPAERSTDTQYF.

The rearrangement uses TRBV4-1 and TRBJ2-5, with D perhaps TRBD1 (6 bases). The DNA matches TRBJ2-7 better at its end, which makes the J call doubtful. This CDR3 spans 17 amino acids. The germline V gene encodes CDR1 MGHRA and CDR2 YSYEKL. Here the CDR3 DNA reads TGCGCCAGCACCCGCACGATGACAGGATCGATTTCCTACGAGCAGTACTTC. It is translated as CASTRTMTGSISYEQYF.

The rearrangement joins TRBV6-4 to TRBJ2-3; 13 bases align to TRBD2. Germline assignment: CDR1 MRHNA and CDR2 SNTAGT. The CDR3 contains 15 residues. The junction had 5 bases not matched to a gene; V was cut back by 6 bases and J by 5 bases. The CDR3 region has the DNA TGTGCCAGCAGGCGGACTAGCGGGAGTATAGATACGCAGTATTTT. Its translation is CASRRTSGSIDTQYF.

The chain is built from TRBV30 and TRBJ1-6; no clear D. The CDR3 loop spans 12 amino acids. Germline CDR1 GTSNPN, CDR2 SVGIG (reference sequence). Trimming took 1 base from V and 9 from J, leaving 7 bases between them. This chain's CDR3 is CAWSGISSPLHF. CDR3 DNA sequence: TGTGCCTGGAGTGGTATTAGTTCACCCCTCCACTTT.

This chain uses TRBV15 with TRBJ2-1; D is ambiguous. Germline CDR1 and CDR2: LNHNV and YYDKDF (reference sequence). The CDR3 is 14 amino acids. The germline V and J ends were trimmed by 3 bases and 2 bases, with 8 bases remaining between them. CDR3 loop: CATSSRTTYNEQFF. In DNA, the CDR3 is TGTGCCACCAGCAGCCGAACAACCTACAATGAGCAGTTCTTC.

The chain joins TRBV30 to TRBJ2-7; 9 bases agree with TRBD2. Germline V gives CDR1 GTSNPN, CDR2 SVGIG (reference sequence). V dropped 5 bases and J dropped 2; count of bases not matched to a gene: 4. The CDR3 covers 13 residues. The CDR3 is CAWGSGSPYEQYF. For the CDR3, the DNA is TGTGCCTGGGGTAGCGGGAGCCCCTACGAGCAGTACTTC.